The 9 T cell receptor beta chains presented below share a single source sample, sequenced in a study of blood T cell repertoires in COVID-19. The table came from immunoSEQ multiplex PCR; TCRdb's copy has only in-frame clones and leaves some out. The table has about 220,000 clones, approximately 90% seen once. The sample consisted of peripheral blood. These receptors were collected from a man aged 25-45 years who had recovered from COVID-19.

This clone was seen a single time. Here the CDR3 DNA reads TGTGCTAGTGGTTTCCAACGCACAACATCGAACACTGAAGCTTTCTTT. Its translation is CASGFQRTTSNTEAFF. The chain has TRBV12-5 and TRBJ1-1; D gene ambiguous. Trimming removed 3 bases from V and 1 base from J, with 15 bases in between. The CDR3 extends over 16 amino acids. From germline, CDR1 is LGHNT and CDR2 FRNRAP. The whole variable domain, filled in from reference TRBV12-5 and TRBJ1-1, reads DARVTQTPRHKVTEMGQEVTMRCQPILGHNTVFWYRQTMMQGLELLAYFRNRAPLDDSGMPKDRFSAEMPDATLATLKIQPSEPRDSAVYFCASGFQRTTSNTEAFFGQGTRLTVV.

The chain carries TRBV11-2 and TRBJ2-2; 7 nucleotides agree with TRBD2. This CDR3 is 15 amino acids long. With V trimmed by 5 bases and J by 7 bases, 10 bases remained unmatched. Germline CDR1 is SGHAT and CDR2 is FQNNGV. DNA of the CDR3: TGTGCCAGCAGCGGGAGGGAGGGGCGTATCGGGGAGCTGTTTTTT. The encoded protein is CASSGREGRIGELFF.

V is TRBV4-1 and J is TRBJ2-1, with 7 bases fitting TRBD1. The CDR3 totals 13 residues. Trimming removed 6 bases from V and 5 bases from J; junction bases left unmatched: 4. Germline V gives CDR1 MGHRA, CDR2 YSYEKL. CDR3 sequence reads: CASSLQGHNEQFF. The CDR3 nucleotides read TGCGCCAGCAGTTTACAGGGGCACAATGAGCAGTTCTTC.

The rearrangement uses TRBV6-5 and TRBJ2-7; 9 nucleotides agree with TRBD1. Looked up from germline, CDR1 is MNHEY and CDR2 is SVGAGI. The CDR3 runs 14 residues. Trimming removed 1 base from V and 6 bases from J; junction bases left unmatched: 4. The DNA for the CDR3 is TGTGCCAGCAGTTACTTGGGACAGGGTAGCGAGCAGTACTTC. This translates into CASSYLGQGSEQYF.

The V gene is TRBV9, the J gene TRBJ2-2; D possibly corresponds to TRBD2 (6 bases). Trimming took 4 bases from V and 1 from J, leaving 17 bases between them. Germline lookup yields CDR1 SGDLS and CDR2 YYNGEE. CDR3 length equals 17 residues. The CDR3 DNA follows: TGTGCCAGCAGCCCTATAGGGGCGGGAAAGAACACCGGGGAGCTGTTTTTT. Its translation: CASSPIGAGKNTGELFF.

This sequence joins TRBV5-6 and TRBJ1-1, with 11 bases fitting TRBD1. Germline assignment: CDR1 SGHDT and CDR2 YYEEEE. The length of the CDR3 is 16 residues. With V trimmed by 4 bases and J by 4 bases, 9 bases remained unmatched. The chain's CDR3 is CASSPGQGAYGTEAFF. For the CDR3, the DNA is TGTGCCAGCAGCCCCGGACAGGGGGCGTATGGCACTGAAGCTTTCTTT.

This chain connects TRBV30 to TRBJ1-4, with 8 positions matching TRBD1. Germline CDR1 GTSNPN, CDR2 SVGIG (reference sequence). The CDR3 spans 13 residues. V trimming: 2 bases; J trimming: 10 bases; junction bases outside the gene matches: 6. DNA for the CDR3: TGTGCCTGGAGTCAGGGGGCCCAGCCAAAACTGTTTTTT. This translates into CAWSQGAQPKLFF.

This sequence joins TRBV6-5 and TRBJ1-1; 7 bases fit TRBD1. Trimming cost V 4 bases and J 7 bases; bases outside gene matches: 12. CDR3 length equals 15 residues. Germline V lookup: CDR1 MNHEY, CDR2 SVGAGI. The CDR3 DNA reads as TGTGCCAGCAGTTCTTTGGACAGGCTGGGGGTTGAAGCTTTCTTT. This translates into CASSSLDRLGVEAFF.

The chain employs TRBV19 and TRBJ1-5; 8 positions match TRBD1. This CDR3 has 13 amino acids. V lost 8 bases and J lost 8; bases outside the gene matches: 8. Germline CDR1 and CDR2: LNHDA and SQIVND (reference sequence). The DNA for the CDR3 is TGTGCCAGTGGGGCAGGGGGCTTGGAGCCCCAGCATTTT. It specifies CASGAGGLEPQHF. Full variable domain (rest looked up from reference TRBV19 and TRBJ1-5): DGGITQSPKYLFRKEGQNVTLSCEQNLNHDAMYWYRQDPGQGLRLIYYSQIVNDFQKGDIAEGYSVSREKKESFPLTVTSAQKNPTAFYLCASGAGGLEPQHFGDGTRLSIL.